The next 7 T cell receptor beta chains were all read from a single sample in a study of cytomegalovirus exposure and HLA in healthy donors (dated by TCRdb to about 2017). Receptor libraries were prepared by the immunoSEQ multiplex PCR assay. For the multiplex PCR, a mixture combining 60 forward primers for TCR Vbeta segments and 13 reverse primers for TCR Jbeta segments was used. Imported from immuneACCESS, the table was reduced by TCRdb to in-frame sequences with V and J called. These copies leave out some clones; in studies compared against another copy, an unresolved V gene accounts for under half, and the cause of the remainder is not known. The sample contains roughly 100,000 clones, approximately 12% of them found a single time. The top ten clones comprise roughly 16% of the sample. Specimen: PBMCs. The receptors originated from a man aged 40-49 years in good health and CMV-seropositive.

J is TRBJ1-5 and V is TRBV6-6, with no clear D. The CDR3 length is 13 residues. Germline CDR1 reads MNHNY; CDR2 reads SVGAGI (reference sequence). Trimming left V 11 bases short and J 2 bases short, with 13 bases between. The DNA for the CDR3 is TGTGCCTCGTGGGCTGGTGGCAATCAGCCCCAGCATTTT. Translation gives CASWAGGNQPQHF.

The V call is TRBV25-1, the J call TRBJ2-7, with D possibly being TRBD1 (5 bases). Germline V lookup: CDR1 MGHDK, CDR2 SYGVNS. This CDR3 contains 14 residues. Trimming left V 2 bases short and J 7 bases short, with 15 bases between. The CDR3 protein is CASSEGPYQGEQYF. CDR3 DNA: TGTGCCAGCAGTGAAGGTCCCTACCAGGGAGAGCAGTACTTC.

The chain has TRBV5-4 and TRBJ2-1, with TRBD2 matching over 7 bases. Germline CDR1 is SGHNT and CDR2 is YYREEE (reference sequence). The CDR3 length is 13 residues. Trimming removed 0 bases from V and 10 bases from J; junction bases left unmatched: 4. The CDR3 coding sequence is TGTGCCAGCAGCTTGGCACTAGCGCACGAGCAGTTCTTC. It specifies CASSLALAHEQFF.

The V gene is TRBV10-2, the J gene TRBJ1-1, with 10 bases lining up with TRBD1. The CDR3 runs 17 residues. CDR1 and CDR2 from the germline V gene are WSHSY and SAAADI. V shed 8 bases and J 0 bases; nucleotides not matched to a gene: 12. This CDR3 reads CASGGQGTGRMNTEAFF. The CDR3 DNA reads as TGCGCCAGCGGGGGACAGGGGACAGGGAGAATGAACACTGAAGCTTTCTTT.

The V call is TRBV2, the J call TRBJ1-2; D possibly corresponds to TRBD1 (6 bases). Trimming stripped 7 bases from V and 1 base from J, with 16 bases between. The germline V gene encodes CDR1 SNHLY and CDR2 FYNNEI. CDR3 length: 15 amino acids. This CDR3 reads CASKGQPRINYGYTF. The CDR3 DNA sequence: TGTGCCAGCAAGGGACAACCAAGAATTAACTATGGCTACACCTTC.

The chain carries TRBV10-2 and TRBJ2-3, with 13 bases matching TRBD2. The trim removed 6 bases at V and 4 bases at J, leaving 4 bases unmatched. CDR3 length: 15 amino acids. Germline V gene lookup returns CDR1 WSHSY and CDR2 SAAADI. CDR3 nucleotides: TGCGCCAGCAGGGACGGGACTAGCGGGGCAGATACGCAGTATTTT. This encodes CASRDGTSGADTQYF.

The table lists this clone with a few counts. V gene TRBV5-5 combines with J gene TRBJ1-4; TRBD1 is a possible D gene (5 bases). Between the trimmed V and J ends, which lost 1 base and 2 bases, there was a span of 21 bases. The CDR3 is 19 residues long. The germline gives CDR1 SGHKS, CDR2 YYEKEE (reference sequence). The CDR3 loop reads CASSLSGGPIGGTNEKLFF. CDR3 sequence (DNA): TGTGCCAGCAGCTTGTCCGGAGGGCCGATTGGGGGTACTAATGAAAAACTGTTTTTT.